This TCR beta chain was identified in a study of cytomegalovirus exposure and HLA in healthy donors. It was with 60 Vbeta and 13 Jbeta primers that the PCR ran. Assay used: immunoSEQ multiplex PCR; TCRdb lists only in-frame clones, some missing. The sample consists of some 100,000 clones, 69% of them appearing once. The CDR3 extends over 13 amino acids. Germline V gives CDR1 WSHSY, CDR2 SAAADI. Trimming stripped 7 bases from V and 1 base from J, with 10 bases between. This clone has a handful of counts. This receptor was identified in a woman aged 70-85 years in good health and CMV-seropositive. The source material was PBMCs. This chain joins TRBV10-2 and TRBJ1-1; no firm D call. The DNA of the CDR3 is TGCGCCAGCACCTACCCAGGGAACACTGAAGCTTTCTTT. Translating gives CASTYPGNTEAFF.